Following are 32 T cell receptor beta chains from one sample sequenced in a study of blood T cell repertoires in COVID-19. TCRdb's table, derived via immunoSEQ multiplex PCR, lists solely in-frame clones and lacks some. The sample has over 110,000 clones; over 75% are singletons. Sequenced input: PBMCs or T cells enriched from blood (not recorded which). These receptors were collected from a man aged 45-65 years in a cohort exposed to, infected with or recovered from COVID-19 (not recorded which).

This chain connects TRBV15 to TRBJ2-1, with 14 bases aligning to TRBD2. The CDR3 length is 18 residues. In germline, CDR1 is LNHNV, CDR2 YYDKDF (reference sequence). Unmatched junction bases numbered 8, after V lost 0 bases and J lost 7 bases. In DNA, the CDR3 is TGTGCCACCAGCAGAGATCTTCCAGGGACTAGCGGGAGTAATGAGCAGTTCTTC. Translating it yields CATSRDLPGTSGSNEQFF.

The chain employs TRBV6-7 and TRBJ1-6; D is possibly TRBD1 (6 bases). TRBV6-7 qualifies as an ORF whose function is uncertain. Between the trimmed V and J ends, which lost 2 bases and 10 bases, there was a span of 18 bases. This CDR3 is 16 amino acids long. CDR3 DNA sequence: TGTGCCAGCAGTTACGTCCCTCGTACAGGGTGGTCACCCCTCCACTTT. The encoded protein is CASSYVPRTGWSPLHF.

The CDR3 sequence: CASSSGLGAGELFF. The CDR3 DNA is TGTGCCAGCAGCTCGGGACTGGGGGCCGGGGAGCTGTTTTTT. The rearrangement links TRBV7-9 to TRBJ2-2; a possible D gene is TRBD2 (6 bases). V was cut by 4 bases and J by 6 bases, with 12 bases left in between. The CDR3 is made up of 14 amino acids. Germline CDR1 is SEHNR and CDR2 is FQNEAQ (reference sequence).

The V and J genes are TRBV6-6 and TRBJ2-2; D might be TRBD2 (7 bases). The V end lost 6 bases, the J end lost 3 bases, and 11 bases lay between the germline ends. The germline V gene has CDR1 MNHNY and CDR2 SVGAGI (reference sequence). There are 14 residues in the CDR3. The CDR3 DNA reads TGTGCCAGCAGAGGGGGGGGGCACACCGGGGAGCTGTTTTTT. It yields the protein CASRGGGHTGELFF.

CDR3 in DNA: TGTGCCAGCTCACCTAGCGGGAGGGAGCAGTACTTC. Encoded protein: CASSPSGREQYF. This chain links TRBV18 with TRBJ2-7; TRBD2 matches 10 bases. Trimming removed 3 bases from V and 7 bases from J; junction bases left unmatched: 0. Germline V gives CDR1 KGHSH, CDR2 LQKENI. The CDR3 is 12 residues long.

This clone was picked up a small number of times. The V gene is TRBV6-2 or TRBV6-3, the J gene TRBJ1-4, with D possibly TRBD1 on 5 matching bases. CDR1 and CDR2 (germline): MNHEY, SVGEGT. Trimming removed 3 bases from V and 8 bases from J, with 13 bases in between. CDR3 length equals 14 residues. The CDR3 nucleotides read TGTGCCAGCAGTTATGGCGGAGGGACCGAAAAACTGTTTTTT. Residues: CASSYGGGTEKLFF.

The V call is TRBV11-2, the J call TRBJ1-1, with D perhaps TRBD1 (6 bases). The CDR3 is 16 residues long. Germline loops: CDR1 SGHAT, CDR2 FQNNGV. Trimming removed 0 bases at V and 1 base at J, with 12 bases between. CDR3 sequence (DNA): TGTGCCAGCAGCTTAGAATGGGGGCGTTCGAACACTGAAGCTTTCTTT. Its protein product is CASSLEWGRSNTEAFF.

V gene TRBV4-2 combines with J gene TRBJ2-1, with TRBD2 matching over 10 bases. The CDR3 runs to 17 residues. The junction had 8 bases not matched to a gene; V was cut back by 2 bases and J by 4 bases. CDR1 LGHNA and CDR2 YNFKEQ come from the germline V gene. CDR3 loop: CASSQSGGLAAYNEQFF. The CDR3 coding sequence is TGTGCCAGCAGCCAAAGCGGCGGACTAGCGGCTTACAATGAGCAGTTCTTC.

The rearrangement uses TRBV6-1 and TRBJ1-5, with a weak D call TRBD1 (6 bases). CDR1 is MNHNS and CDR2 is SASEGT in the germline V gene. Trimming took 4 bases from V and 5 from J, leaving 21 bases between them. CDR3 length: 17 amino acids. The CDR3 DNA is TGTGCCAGCAGTGGTCTTACAGCAGGACAGCAATATCAGCCCCAGCATTTT. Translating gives CASSGLTAGQQYQPQHF.

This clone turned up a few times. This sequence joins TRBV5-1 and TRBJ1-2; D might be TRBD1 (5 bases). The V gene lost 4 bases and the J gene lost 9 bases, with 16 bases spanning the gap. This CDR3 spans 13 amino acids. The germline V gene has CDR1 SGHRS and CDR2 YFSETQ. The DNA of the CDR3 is TGCGCCAGCAGCGTCCGGGACTCTACGCGCTACACCTTC. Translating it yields CASSVRDSTRYTF.

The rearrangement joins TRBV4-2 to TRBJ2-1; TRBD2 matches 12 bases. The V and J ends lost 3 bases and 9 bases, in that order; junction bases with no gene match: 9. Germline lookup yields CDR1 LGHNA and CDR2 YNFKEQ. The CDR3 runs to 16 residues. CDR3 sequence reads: CASSQDQTSGSGEQFF. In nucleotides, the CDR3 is TGTGCCAGCAGCCAGGACCAGACTAGCGGGAGCGGTGAGCAGTTCTTC.

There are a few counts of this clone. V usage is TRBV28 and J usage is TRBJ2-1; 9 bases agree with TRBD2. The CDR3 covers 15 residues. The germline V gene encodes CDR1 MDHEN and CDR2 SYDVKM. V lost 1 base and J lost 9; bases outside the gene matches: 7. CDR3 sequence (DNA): TGTGCCAGCAGTTTATTAGGGACTAGCAGCGGTGAGCAGTTCTTC. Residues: CASSLLGTSSGEQFF.

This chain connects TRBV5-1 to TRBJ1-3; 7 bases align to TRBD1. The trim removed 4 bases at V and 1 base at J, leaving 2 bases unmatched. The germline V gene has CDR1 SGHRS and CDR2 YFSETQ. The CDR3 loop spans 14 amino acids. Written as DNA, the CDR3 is TGCGCCAGCAGCCCACAGGGGTCTGGAAACACCATATATTTT. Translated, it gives CASSPQGSGNTIYF.

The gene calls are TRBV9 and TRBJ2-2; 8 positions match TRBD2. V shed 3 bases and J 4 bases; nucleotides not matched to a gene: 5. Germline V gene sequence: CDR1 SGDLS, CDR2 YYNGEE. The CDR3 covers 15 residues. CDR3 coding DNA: TGTGCCAGCAGCGCGGGGGGGCAGGGCACCGGGGAGCTGTTTTTT. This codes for CASSAGGQGTGELFF.

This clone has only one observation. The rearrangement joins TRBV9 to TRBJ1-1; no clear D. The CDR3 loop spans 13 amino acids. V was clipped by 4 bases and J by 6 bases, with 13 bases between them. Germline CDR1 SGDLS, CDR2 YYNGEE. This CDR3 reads CASSSVGSAEAFF. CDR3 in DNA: TGTGCCAGCAGCTCCGTGGGGAGCGCTGAAGCTTTCTTT.

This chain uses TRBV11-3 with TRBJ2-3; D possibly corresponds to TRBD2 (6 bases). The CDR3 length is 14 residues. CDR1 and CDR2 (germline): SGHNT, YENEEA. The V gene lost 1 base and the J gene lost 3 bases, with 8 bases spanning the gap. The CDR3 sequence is CASSLARGTDTQYF. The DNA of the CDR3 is TGTGCCAGCAGCTTAGCGCGGGGAACAGATACGCAGTATTTT.

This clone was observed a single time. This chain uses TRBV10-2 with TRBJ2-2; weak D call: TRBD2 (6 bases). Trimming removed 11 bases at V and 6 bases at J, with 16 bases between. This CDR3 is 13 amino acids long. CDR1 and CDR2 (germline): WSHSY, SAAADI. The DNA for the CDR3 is TGCGCCGCCGGGACTTCGGGGGCCGGGGAGCTGTTTTTT. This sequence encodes CAAGTSGAGELFF.

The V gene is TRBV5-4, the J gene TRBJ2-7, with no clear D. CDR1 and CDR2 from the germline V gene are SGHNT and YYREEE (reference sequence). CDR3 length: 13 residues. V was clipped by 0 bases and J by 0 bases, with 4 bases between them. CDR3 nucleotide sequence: TGTGCCAGCAGCTTGGGGAGCTCCTACGAGCAGTACTTC. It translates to CASSLGSSYEQYF. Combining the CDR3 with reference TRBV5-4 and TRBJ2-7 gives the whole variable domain ETGVTQSPTHLIKTRGQQVTLRCSSQSGHNTVSWYQQALGQGPQFIFQYYREEENGRGNFPPRFSGLQFPNYSSELNVNALELDDSALYLCASSLGSSYEQYFGPGTRLTVT.

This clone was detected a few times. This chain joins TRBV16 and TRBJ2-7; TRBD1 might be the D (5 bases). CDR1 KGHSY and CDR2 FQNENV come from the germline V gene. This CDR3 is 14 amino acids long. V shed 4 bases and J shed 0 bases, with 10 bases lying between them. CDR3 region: CASSRWGNSYEQYF. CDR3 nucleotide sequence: TGTGCCAGCAGCCGATGGGGCAACTCCTACGAGCAGTACTTC.

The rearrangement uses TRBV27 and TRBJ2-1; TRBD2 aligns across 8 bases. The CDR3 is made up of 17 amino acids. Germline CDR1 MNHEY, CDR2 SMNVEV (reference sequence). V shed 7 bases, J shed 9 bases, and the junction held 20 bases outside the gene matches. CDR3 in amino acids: CASNPPGLDPRGSEQFF. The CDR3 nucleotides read TGTGCCAGCAATCCACCGGGACTAGACCCCCGAGGTAGTGAGCAGTTCTTC.

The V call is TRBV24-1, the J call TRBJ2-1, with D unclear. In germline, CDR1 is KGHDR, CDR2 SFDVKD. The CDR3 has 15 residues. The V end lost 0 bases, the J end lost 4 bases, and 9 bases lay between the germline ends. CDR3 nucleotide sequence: TGTGCCACCAGTGATTTGCCAAGCACTTACAATGAGCAGTTCTTC. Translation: CATSDLPSTYNEQFF.

The CDR3 region is CASSLGGLNEKLFF. The CDR3 DNA reads as TGTGCCAGCAGCTTAGGCGGTCTCAATGAAAAACTGTTTTTT. The chain joins TRBV5-6 to TRBJ1-4; D ambiguous. The CDR3 contains 14 residues. Germline V gene lookup returns CDR1 SGHDT and CDR2 YYEEEE. Trimming took off 2 bases at V and 5 bases at J, with 10 bases between the two ends.

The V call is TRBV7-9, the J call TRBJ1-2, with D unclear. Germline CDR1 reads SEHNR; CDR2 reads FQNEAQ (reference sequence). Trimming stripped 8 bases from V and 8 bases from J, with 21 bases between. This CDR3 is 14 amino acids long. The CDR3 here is CASALGYEDRGYTF. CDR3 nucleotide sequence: TGTGCCAGCGCCTTGGGATATGAGGATCGCGGCTACACCTTC.

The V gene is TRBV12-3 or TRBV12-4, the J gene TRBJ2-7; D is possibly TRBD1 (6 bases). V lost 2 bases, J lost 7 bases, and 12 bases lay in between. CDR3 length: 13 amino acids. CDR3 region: CASSLMGAREQYF. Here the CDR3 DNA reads TGTGCCAGCAGTTTAATGGGGGCCCGGGAGCAGTACTTC.

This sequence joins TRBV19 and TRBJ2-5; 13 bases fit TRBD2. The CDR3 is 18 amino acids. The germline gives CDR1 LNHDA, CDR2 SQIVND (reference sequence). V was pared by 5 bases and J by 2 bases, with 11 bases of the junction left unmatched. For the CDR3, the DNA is TGTGCCAGTAGTCCGGGACTAGCGGGACGACCGTCACAAGAGACCCAGTACTTC. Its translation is CASSPGLAGRPSQETQYF.

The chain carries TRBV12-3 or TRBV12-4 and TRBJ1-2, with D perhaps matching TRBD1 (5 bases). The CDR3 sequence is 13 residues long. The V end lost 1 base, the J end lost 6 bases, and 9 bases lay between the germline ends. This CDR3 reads CASSLGTLNGYTF. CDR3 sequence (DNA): TGTGCCAGCAGTTTAGGGACATTAAATGGCTACACCTTC.

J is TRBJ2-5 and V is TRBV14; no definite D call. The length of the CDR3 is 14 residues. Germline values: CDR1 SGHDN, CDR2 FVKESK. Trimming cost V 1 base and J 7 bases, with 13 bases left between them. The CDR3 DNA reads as TGTGCCAGCAGCCAAGGGGCGCGATCAGTGACCCAGTACTTC. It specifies CASSQGARSVTQYF.

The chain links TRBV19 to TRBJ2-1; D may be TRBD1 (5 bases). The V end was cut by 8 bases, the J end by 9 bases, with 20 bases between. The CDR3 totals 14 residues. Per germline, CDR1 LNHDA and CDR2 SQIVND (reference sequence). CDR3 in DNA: TGTGCCAGTGGACAACAGTCCCCGTCGGCTGAGCAGTTCTTC. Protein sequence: CASGQQSPSAEQFF.

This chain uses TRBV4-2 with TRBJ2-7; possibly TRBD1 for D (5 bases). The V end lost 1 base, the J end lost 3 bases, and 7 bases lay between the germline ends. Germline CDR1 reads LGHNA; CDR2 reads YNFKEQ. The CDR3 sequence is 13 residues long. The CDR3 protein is CASSQVGVYEQYF. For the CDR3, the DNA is TGTGCCAGCAGCCAAGTAGGGGTCTACGAGCAGTACTTC.

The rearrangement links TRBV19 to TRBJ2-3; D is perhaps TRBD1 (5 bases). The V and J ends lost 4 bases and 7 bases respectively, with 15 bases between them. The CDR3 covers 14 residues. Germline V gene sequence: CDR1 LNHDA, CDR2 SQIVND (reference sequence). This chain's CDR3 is CASSSAESGYTQYF. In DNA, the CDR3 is TGTGCCAGTAGTAGCGCAGAGTCAGGGTATACGCAGTATTTT.

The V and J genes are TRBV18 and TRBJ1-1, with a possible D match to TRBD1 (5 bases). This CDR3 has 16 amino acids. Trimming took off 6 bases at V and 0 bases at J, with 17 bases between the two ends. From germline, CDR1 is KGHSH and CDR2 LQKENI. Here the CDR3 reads CASSLTGGGLNTEAFF. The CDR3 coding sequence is TGTGCCAGCTCCCTCACGGGGGGAGGGTTGAACACTGAAGCTTTCTTT.

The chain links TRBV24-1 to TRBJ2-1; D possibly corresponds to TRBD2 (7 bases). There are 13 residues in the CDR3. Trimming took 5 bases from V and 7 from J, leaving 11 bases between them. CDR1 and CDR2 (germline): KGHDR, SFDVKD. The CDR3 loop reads CATSVGGQNEQFF. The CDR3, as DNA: TGTGCCACCAGTGTCGGGGGGCAGAATGAGCAGTTCTTC.